A selection of T cell receptor beta chains follows, all from one sample in a study of early T cells in non-severe SARS-CoV-2 infection. One entry per CDR3 protein, called by TCRdb with MiXCR from the 5' RACE reads. The sample holds tens of thousands of distinct CDR3 sequences, about 7.7% seen once. The sequenced material came from whole blood. The receptors were gathered from an adult who was a healthcare worker with PCR-confirmed SARS-CoV-2 infection or an uninfected control (not recorded which). Each CDR3 is given without its conserved first and last residue. Each record gives: D gene, V gene, J gene, CDR3 protein. The D gene is left open where the match is weak.

.,TRBV4-1,TRBJ2-4,ASGSPGTSKNIQY
TRBD2,TRBV7-9,TRBJ2-7,ASSGPGGASGLYEQY
.,TRBV7-2,TRBJ2-1,ASSPSNGGSYNEQF
TRBD2,TRBV9,TRBJ2-5,ASSREGGEETQY
TRBD2,TRBV2,TRBJ2-7,ASSEQRDSYEQY
.,TRBV5-1,TRBJ2-1,ASTRWGPGSEQF
.,TRBV28,TRBJ2-3,ASGLLRGNWY
TRBD2,TRBV18,TRBJ2-1,ASSPTSDNEQF
.,TRBV28,TRBJ2-1,ASIPNRAAAYNEQF
TRBD1,TRBV28,TRBJ2-5,ASRMTGGVKTQY
.,TRBV19,TRBJ2-7,ASSPPRGERRNEQY
TRBD1,TRBV29-1,TRBJ2-3,SVGGDRTQY
.,TRBV5-5,TRBJ2-3,ACRGGPFETDTQY
.,TRBV28,TRBJ1-2,ASSFGSEPHGYT
TRBD2,TRBV28,TRBJ2-7,ASSLVGLAGYEQY